This T cell receptor beta chain was retrieved from a study of T cell responses to AZD1222 COVID-19 vaccine. The CDR3 runs to 13 residues. Trimming removed 4 bases from V and 3 bases from J, with 12 bases in between. Germline V gene data show CDR1 as GTSNPN and CDR2 as SVGIG (reference sequence). A word on this clone: Antigen unknown.

General observations from the study: Most donors were white British, females outnumbered males, and clonal diversity was possibly underestimated.

Some clones are missing from TCRdb's copy, which holds only in-frame ones; the method was immunoSEQ multiplex PCR. This repertoire shows approximately 120,000 clones, about 88% found once; its top ten account for around a tenth. The V and J genes are TRBV30 and TRBJ1-1, with a weak D call TRBD1 (6 bases). The sequence was obtained from an adult who received the AZD1222 COVID-19 vaccine. Here the sequenced sample was peripheral blood, taken 28 days after the second AZD1222 dose. The CDR3 DNA reads as TGTGCCTGGAACCCCGGGGGCTACACTGAAGCTTTCTTT. It translates to CAWNPGGYTEAFF.